This T cell receptor beta chain was sequenced for a study of cytomegalovirus exposure and HLA in healthy donors. CDR1 and CDR2 from the germline V gene are KGHSH and LQKENI. Trimming took 1 base from V and 5 from J; bases not matched to a gene: 6. The CDR3 length is 16 residues. Primers included in the PCR were 60 Vbeta and 13 Jbeta primers. Clones were sequenced by immunoSEQ multiplex PCR, and TCRdb holds only the in-frame ones, with some missing. This table has 130,000 to 150,000 clones, approximately 81% appearing once. The receptor's source is a woman aged 40-49 years in good health and CMV-seropositive. The chain carries TRBV18 and TRBJ2-7, with 12 bases lining up with TRBD2. Material: PBMCs. CDR3 protein: CASSPLSSGRANEQYF. In nucleotides, the CDR3 is TGTGCCAGCTCACCACTTTCTAGCGGGAGGGCCAACGAGCAGTACTTC.